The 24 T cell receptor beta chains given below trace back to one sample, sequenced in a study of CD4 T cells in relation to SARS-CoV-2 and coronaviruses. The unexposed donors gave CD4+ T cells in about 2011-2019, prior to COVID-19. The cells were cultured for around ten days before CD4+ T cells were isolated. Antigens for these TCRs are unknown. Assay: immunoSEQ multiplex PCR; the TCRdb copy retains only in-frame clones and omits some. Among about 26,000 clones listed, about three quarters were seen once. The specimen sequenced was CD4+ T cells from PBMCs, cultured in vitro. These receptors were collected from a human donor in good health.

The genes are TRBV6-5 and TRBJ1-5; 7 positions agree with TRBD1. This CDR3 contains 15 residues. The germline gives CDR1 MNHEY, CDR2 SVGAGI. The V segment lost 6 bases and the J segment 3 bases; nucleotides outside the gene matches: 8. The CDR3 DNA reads TGTGCCAGCAGGGGTCGACAGGGTTCCAATCAGCCCCAGCATTTT. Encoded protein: CASRGRQGSNQPQHF.

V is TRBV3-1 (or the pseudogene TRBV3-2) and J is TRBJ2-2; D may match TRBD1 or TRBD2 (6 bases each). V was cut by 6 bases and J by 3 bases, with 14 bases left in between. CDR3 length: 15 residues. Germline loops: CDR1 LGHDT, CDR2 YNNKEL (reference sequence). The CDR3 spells CASRVGGLDTGELFF. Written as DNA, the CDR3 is TGTGCCAGCAGGGTAGGGGGGTTGGACACCGGGGAGCTGTTTTTT.

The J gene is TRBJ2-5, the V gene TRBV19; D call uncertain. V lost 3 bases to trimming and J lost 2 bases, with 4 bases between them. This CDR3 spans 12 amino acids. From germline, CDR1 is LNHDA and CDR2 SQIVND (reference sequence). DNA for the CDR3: TGTGCCAGTAGTATGTGGCAAGAGACCCAGTACTTC. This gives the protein CASSMWQETQYF.

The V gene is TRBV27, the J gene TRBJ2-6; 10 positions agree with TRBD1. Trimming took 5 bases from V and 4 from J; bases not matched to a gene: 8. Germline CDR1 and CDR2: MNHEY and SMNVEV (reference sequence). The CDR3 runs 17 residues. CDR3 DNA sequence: TGTGCCAGCAGTCCGGGGACAGGGGCTTCCGGGGCCAACGTCCTGACTTTC. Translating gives CASSPGTGASGANVLTF.

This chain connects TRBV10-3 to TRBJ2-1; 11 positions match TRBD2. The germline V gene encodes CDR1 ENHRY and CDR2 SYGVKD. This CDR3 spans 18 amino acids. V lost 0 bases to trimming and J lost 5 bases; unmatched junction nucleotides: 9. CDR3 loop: CAISESLLPSGGNNEQFF. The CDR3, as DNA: TGTGCCATCAGTGAGTCTTTACTGCCTAGCGGGGGGAACAATGAGCAGTTCTTC.

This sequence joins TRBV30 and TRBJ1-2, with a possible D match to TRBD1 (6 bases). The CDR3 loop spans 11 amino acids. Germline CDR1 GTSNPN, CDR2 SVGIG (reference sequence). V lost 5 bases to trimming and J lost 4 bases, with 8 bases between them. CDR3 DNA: TGTGCCTGGGGGACATTCTATGGCTACACCTTC. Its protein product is CAWGTFYGYTF.

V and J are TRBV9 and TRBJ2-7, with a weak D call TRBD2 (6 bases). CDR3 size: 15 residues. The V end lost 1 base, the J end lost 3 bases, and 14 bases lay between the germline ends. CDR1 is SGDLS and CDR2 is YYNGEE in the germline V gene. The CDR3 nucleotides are TGTGCCAGCAGCGTACTGGACGGGAGTCGCTACGAGCAGTACTTC. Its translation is CASSVLDGSRYEQYF.

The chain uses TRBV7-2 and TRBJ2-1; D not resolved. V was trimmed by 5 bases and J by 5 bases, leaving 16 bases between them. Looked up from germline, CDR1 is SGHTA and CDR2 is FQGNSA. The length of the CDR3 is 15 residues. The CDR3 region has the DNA TGTGCCAGCAGCGCCCAGGCGGCCAGTAACAATGAGCAGTTCTTC. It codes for CASSAQAASNNEQFF.

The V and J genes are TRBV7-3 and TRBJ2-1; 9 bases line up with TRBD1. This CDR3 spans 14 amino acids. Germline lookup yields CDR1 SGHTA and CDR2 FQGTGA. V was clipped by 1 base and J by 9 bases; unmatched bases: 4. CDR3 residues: CASSLRGGQGEQFF. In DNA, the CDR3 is TGTGCCAGCAGCTTAAGAGGGGGACAGGGTGAGCAGTTCTTC.

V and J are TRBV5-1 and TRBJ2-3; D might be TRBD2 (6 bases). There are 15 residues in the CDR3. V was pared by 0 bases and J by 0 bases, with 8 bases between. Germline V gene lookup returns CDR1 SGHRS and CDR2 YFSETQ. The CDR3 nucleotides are TGCGCCAGCAGCTTGGACGGGAGAAGCACAGATACGCAGTATTTT. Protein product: CASSLDGRSTDTQYF.

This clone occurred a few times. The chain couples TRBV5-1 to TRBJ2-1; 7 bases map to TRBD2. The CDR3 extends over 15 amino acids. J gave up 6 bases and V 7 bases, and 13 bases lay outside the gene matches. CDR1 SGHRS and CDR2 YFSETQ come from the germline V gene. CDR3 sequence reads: CASARRLADPNEQFF. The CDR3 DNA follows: TGCGCCAGCGCCCGGAGGCTAGCGGATCCCAATGAGCAGTTCTTC.

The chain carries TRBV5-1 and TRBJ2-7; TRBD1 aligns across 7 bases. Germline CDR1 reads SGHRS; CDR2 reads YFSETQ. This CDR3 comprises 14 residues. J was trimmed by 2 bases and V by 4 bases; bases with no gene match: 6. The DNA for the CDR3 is TGCGCCAGCAGCGTCCGGGACAGAACCTACGAGCAGTACTTC. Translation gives CASSVRDRTYEQYF.

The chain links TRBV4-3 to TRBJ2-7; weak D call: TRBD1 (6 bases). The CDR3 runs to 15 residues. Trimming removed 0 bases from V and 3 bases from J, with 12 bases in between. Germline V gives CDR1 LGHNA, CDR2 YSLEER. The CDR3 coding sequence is TGCGCCAGCAGCCAAGAAGGGCAGGGGTTCTACGAGCAGTACTTC. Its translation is CASSQEGQGFYEQYF.

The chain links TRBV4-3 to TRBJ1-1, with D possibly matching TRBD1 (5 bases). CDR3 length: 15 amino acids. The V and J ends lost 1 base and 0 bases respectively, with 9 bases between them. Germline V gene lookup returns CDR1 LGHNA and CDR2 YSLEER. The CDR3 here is CASSQAEGLNTEAFF. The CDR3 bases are TGCGCCAGCAGCCAAGCGGAGGGGTTGAACACTGAAGCTTTCTTT.

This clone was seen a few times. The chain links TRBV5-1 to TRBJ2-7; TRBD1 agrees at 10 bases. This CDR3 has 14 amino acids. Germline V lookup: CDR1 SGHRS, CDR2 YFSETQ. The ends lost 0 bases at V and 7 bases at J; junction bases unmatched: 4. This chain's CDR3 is CASSLGQGALEQYF. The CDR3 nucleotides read TGCGCCAGCAGCTTGGGACAGGGGGCATTAGAGCAGTACTTC. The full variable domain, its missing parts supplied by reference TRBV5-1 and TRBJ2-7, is KAGVTQTPRYLIKTRGQQVTLSCSPISGHRSVSWYQQTPGQGLQFLFEYFSETQRNKGNFPGRFSGRQFSNSRSEMNVSTLELGDSALYLCASSLGQGALEQYFGPGTRLTVT.

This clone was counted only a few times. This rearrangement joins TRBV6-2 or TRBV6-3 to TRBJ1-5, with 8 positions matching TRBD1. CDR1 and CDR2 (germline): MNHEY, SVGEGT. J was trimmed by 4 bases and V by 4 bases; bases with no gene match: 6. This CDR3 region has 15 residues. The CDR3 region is CASSSTGGKNQPQHF. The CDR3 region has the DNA TGTGCCAGCAGTTCCACAGGGGGGAAGAATCAGCCCCAGCATTTT.

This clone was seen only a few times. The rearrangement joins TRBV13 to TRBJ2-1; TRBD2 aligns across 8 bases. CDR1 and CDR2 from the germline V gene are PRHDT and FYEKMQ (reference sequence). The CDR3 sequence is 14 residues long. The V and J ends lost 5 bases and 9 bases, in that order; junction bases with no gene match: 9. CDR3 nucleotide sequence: TGTGCCAGCAGCCCCAGGACTAGCTGGGCTGAGCAGTTCTTC. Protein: CASSPRTSWAEQFF.

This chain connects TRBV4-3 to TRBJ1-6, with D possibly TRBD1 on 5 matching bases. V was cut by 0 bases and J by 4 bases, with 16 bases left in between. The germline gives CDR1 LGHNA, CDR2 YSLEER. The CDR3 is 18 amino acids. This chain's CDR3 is CASSQDRGSETYNSPLHF. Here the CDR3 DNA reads TGCGCCAGCAGCCAAGATAGGGGCAGCGAGACGTATAATTCACCCCTCCACTTT.

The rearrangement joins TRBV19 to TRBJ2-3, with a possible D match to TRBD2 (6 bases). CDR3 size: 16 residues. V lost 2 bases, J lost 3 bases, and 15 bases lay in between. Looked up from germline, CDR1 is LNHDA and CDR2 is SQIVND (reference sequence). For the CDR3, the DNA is TGTGCCAGTAGTATAATGAGTAGCGGAGGAACAGATACGCAGTATTTT. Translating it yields CASSIMSSGGTDTQYF. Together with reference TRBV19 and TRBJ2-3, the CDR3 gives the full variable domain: DGGITQSPKYLFRKEGQNVTLSCEQNLNHDAMYWYRQDPGQGLRLIYYSQIVNDFQKGDIAEGYSVSREKKESFPLTVTSAQKNPTAFYLCASSIMSSGGTDTQYFGPGTRLTVL.

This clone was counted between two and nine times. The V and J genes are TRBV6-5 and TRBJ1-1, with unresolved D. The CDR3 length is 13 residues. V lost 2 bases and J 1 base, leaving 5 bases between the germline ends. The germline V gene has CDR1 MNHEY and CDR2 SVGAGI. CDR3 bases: TGTGCCAGCAGTTACACGACGAACACTGAAGCTTTCTTT. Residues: CASSYTTNTEAFF.

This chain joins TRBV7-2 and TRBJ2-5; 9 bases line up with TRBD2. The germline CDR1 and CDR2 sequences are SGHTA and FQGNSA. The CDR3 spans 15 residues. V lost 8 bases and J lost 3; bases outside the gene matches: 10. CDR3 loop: CASGGGGRAEETQYF. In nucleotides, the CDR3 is TGTGCCAGCGGGGGGGGCGGGAGGGCCGAAGAGACCCAGTACTTC.

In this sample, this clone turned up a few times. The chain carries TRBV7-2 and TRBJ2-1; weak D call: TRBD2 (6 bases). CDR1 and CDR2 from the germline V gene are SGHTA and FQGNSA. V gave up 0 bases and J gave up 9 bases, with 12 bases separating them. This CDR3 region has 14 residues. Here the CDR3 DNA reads TGTGCCAGCAGCTTAGCACTAGCTACGGGTGAGCAGTTCTTC. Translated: CASSLALATGEQFF.

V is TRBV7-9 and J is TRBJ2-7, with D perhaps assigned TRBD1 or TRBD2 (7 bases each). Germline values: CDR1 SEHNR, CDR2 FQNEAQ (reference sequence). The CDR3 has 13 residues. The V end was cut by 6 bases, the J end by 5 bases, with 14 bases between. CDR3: CASSHRGGHEQYF. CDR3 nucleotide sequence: TGTGCCAGCAGTCACAGGGGAGGGCACGAGCAGTACTTC.

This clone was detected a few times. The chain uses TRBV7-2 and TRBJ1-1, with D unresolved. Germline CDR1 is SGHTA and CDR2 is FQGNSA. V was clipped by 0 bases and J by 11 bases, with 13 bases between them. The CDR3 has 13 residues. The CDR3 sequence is CASSLATGRQAFF. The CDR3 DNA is TGTGCCAGCAGCTTAGCAACGGGCCGGCAGGCTTTCTTT. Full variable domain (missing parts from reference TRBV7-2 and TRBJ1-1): GAGVSQSPSNKVTEKGKDVELRCDPISGHTALYWYRQSLGQGLEFLIYFQGNSAPDKSGLPSDRFSAERTGGSVSTLTIQRTQQEDSAVYLCASSLATGRQAFFGQGTRLTVV.